This T cell receptor (beta chain) was identified during a study of blood T cell repertoires in COVID-19. Per the original data handling: Reference gene primer amplification in the assay estimated nucleated cell counts. Profiled with immunoSEQ multiplex PCR; TCRdb holds only in-frame clones, not every one. That table furnishes V, J and clone size, whereas the DNA furnished D and trimming. Of about 290,000 clones in the sample, about 85% are singletons; the top ten hold 4% to 5%. The CDR3 is made up of 15 amino acids. Germline V CDR1 and CDR2: MGHRA, YSYEKL. V lost 0 bases and J 5 bases, leaving 11 bases between the germline ends.

The gene calls are TRBV4-1 and TRBJ1-5, with D tentatively TRBD1 (5 bases). Source material: peripheral blood. The sequence was obtained from a woman aged 50 to 60 with active or convalescent COVID-19. The CDR3 protein is CASSQDRQGYQPQHF. As DNA, the CDR3 is TGCGCCAGCAGCCAAGACCGTCAGGGTTATCAGCCCCAGCATTTT.